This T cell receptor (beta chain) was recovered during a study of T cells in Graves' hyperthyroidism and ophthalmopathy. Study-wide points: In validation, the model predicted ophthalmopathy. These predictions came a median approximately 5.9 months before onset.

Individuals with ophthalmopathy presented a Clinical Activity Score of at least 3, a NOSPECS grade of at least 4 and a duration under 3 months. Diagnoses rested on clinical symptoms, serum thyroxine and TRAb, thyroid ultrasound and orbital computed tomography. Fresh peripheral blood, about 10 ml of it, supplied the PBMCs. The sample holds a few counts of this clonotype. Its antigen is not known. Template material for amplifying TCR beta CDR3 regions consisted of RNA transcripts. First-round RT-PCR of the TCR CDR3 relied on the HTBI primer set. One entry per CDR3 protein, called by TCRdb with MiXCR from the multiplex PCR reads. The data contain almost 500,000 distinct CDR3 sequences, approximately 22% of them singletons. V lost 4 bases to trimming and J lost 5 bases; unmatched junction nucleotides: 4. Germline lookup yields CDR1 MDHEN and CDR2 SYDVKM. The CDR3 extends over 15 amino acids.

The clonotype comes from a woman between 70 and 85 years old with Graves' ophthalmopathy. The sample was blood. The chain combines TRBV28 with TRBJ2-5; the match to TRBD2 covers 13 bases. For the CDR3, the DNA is TGTGCCAGCAGTTGGACTAGCGGGAGTACGGAGACCCAGTACTTC. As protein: CASSWTSGSTETQYF.